This entry lists 4 T cell receptor beta chains sequenced from one sample in a study of T cell repertoires in cytomegalovirus infection. Via MiXCR, TCRdb re-called the reads, giving one row per CDR3 protein. The sample shows some 900,000 distinct CDR3 sequences, over 25% of them seen only once. These receptors' targets are unknown. The source was cultured CD8+ T cells from PBMCs, collected from culture after CMV antigen stimulation. These receptors all come from a human donor in good health (CMV status not recorded). Some clones in this sample may be carry-over from other donors' samples.

J is TRBJ2-7 and V is TRBV10-3; D gene unclear. V was shortened by 6 bases and J by 6 bases, with 18 bases between the two germline ends. This CDR3 is built from 14 residues. Germline lookup yields CDR1 ENHRY and CDR2 SYGVKD. The CDR3, as DNA: TGTGCCATCAGGACCCTTGGAGCGCCTCTCGAGCAGTACTTC. This codes for CAIRTLGAPLEQYF.

To note about this clonotype: This sequence may be a read error, since a much larger clone differs from it by one base. This sequence joins TRBV2 and TRBJ1-6; D is unresolved. The CDR3 covers 17 residues. CDR1 is SNHLY and CDR2 is FYNNEI in the germline V gene. Trimming took 2 bases from V and 0 from J, leaving 11 bases between them. The CDR3 DNA follows: TGTGCCAGCAGTGAATCGGCGAGGAGCTCCTATAATTCACCCCTCCACTTT. It translates to CASSESARSSYNSPLHF.

The CDR3 loop reads CASSGGQGAFGYTF. The CDR3 bases are TGTGCCAGCAGCGGGGGACAGGGGGCCTTTGGCTACACCTTC. This chain joins TRBV7-6 and TRBJ1-2, with 12 bases identical to TRBD1. This CDR3 is built from 14 residues. Per germline, CDR1 SGHVS and CDR2 FNYEAQ. V was clipped by 5 bases and J by 7 bases; unmatched bases: 5.

V is TRBV25-1 and J is TRBJ2-7; D call uncertain. Germline CDR1 is MGHDK and CDR2 is SYGVNS. This CDR3 comprises 15 residues. V was shortened by 2 bases and J by 2 bases, with 13 bases between the two germline ends. This CDR3 reads CASSENDVGTYEQYF. The CDR3 DNA sequence: TGTGCCAGCAGTGAAAACGATGTGGGGACCTACGAGCAGTACTTC.